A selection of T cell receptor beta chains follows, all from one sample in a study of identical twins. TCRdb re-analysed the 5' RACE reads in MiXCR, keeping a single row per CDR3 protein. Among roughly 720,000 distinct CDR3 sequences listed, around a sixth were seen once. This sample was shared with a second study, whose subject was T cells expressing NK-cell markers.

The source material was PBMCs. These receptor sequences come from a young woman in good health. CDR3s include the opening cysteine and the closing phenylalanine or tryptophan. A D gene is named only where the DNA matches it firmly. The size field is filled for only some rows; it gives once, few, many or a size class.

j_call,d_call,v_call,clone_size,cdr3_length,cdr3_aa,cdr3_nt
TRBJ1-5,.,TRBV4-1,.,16,CASSQVSGGSNQPQHF,TGCGCCAGCAGCCAAGTTTCCGGGGGCAGCAATCAGCCCCAGCATTTT
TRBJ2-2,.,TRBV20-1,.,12,CSARAPRGELFF,TGCAGTGCTAGAGCCCCAAGGGGGGAGCTGTTTTTT
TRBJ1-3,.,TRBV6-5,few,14,CASSYAQEANTIYF,TGTGCCAGCAGTTACGCCCAGGAGGCGAACACCATATATTTT
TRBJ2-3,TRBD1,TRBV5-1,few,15,CASRSRQGYTDTQYF,TGCGCCAGCAGATCTAGACAGGGGTACACAGATACGCAGTATTTT
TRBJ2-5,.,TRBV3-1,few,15,CASSQRPSPGETQYF,TGTGCCAGCAGCCAACGGCCCAGTCCGGGGGAGACCCAGTACTTC
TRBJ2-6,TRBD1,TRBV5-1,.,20,CASSFIRRGQGTSGANVLTF,TGCGCCAGCAGCTTCATCCGACGTGGACAGGGGACCTCTGGGGCCAACGTCCTGACTTTC
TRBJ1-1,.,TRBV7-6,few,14,CASSLEYKNTEAFF,TGTGCCAGCAGCTTAGAATACAAGAACACTGAAGCTTTCTTT
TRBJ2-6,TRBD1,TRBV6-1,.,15,CATWTGGSGANVLTF,TGTGCCACCTGGACAGGGGGCTCTGGGGCCAACGTCCTGACTTTC
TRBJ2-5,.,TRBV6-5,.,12,CATSSVQETQYF,TGTGCCACCTCCTCTGTTCAAGAGACCCAGTACTTC
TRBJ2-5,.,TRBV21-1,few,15,CASSKTWGRQETQYF,TGTGCCAGCAGCAAAACCTGGGGACGCCAAGAGACCCAGTACTTC
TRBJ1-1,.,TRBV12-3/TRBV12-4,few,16,CASSSGGDIGNTEAFF,TGTGCCAGCAGCTCGGGGGGGGACATCGGGAACACTGAAGCTTTCTTT
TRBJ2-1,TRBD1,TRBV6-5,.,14,CASSYGTGVGEQFF,TGTGCCAGCAGTTACGGGACAGGGGTTGGTGAGCAGTTCTTC
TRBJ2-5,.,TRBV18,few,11,CASSDPETQYF,TGTGCCAGCTCAGATCCCGAGACCCAGTACTTC
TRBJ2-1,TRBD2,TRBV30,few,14,CAWSGTSSYNEQFF,TGTGCCTGGAGTGGGACTAGCTCCTACAATGAGCAGTTCTTC
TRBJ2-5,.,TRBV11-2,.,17,CASSTPPERPYQETQYF,TGTGCCAGCAGCACCCCTCCTGAGCGCCCATACCAAGAGACCCAGTACTTC
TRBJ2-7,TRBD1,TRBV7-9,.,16,CASSPIYGQGEHEQYF,TGTGCCAGCAGCCCCATTTACGGACAGGGGGAGCACGAGCAGTACTTC
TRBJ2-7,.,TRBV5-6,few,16,CASSFEMGRAYYEQYF,TGTGCCAGCAGCTTCGAGATGGGAAGGGCCTACTACGAGCAGTACTTC
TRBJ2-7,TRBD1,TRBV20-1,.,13,CSAKRQGGNEQYF,TGCAGTGCTAAGAGACAGGGGGGGAACGAGCAGTACTTC
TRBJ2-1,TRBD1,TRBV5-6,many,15,CASSIDRDAYNEQFF,TGTGCCAGCAGCATTGACAGGGACGCCTACAATGAGCAGTTCTTC
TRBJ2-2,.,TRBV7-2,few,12,CASTPEVGELFF,TGTGCCAGCACCCCCGAAGTCGGGGAGCTGTTTTTT
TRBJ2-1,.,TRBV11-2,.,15,CASSPHSGKYNEQFF,TGTGCCAGCAGCCCCCATAGCGGTAAATACAATGAGCAGTTCTTC
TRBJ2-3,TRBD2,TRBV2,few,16,CASSDEARTSEDTQYF,TGTGCCAGCAGTGATGAAGCGCGGACTAGCGAGGATACGCAGTATTTT
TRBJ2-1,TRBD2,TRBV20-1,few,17,CSAPTLGLAGGRNEQFF,TGCAGTGCTCCTACTCTCGGACTAGCGGGAGGAAGGAATGAGCAGTTCTTC
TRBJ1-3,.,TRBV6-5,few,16,CASSYSNFRGGNTIYF,TGTGCCAGCAGTTACTCGAATTTCAGGGGAGGAAACACCATATATTTT
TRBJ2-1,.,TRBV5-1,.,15,CASSRFRHPNNEQFF,TGCGCCAGCAGTCGTTTTCGACATCCCAACAATGAGCAGTTCTTC
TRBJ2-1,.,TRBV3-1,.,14,CASSPETRSNEQFF,TGTGCCAGCAGCCCAGAGACCAGAAGCAATGAGCAGTTCTTC
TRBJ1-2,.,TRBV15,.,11,CATSSNYGYTF,TGTGCCACCAGCAGCAACTATGGCTACACCTTC
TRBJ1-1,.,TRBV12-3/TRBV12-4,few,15,CASSSYRVSTTEAFF,TGTGCCAGCAGTTCATACAGGGTGTCAACAACTGAAGCTTTCTTT
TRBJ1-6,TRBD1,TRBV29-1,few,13,CSVRDRISSPLHF,TGCAGCGTCCGGGACAGAATAAGTTCACCCCTCCACTTT
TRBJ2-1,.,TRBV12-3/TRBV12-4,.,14,CASTVVSKNNEQFF,TGTGCCAGCACCGTAGTGAGTAAAAACAATGAGCAGTTCTTC
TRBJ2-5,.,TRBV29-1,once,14,CSVERGRAWETQYF,TGCAGCGTTGAAAGAGGCAGGGCGTGGGAGACCCAGTACTTC
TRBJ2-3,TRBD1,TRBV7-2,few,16,CASSARGQSLTDTQYF,TGTGCCAGCAGCGCCAGGGGACAGTCCCTCACAGATACGCAGTATTTT
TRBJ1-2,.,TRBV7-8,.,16,CASSLAGGLEDYGYTF,TGTGCCAGCAGCTTAGCTGGGGGGCTTGAAGACTATGGCTACACCTTC
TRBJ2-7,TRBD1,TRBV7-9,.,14,CASSQDRTGAEQYF,TGTGCCAGCAGCCAGGACAGGACGGGTGCCGAGCAGTACTTC
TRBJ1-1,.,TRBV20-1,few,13,CSARGGADTEAFF,TGCAGTGCTAGAGGGGGCGCGGACACTGAAGCTTTCTTT
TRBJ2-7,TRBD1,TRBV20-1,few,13,CSVRSGQGVEQYF,TGCAGTGTACGATCTGGACAGGGAGTAGAGCAGTACTTC
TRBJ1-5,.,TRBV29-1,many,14,CSVSTGFGNQPQHF,TGCAGCGTTTCGACAGGTTTTGGCAATCAGCCCCAGCATTTT
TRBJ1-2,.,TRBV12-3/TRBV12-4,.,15,CASTDRGRAHYGYTF,TGTGCCAGCACCGATAGGGGGAGGGCGCACTATGGCTACACCTTC
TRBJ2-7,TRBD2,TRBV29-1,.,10,CSVLADEQYF,TGCAGCGTCCTAGCGGACGAGCAGTACTTC